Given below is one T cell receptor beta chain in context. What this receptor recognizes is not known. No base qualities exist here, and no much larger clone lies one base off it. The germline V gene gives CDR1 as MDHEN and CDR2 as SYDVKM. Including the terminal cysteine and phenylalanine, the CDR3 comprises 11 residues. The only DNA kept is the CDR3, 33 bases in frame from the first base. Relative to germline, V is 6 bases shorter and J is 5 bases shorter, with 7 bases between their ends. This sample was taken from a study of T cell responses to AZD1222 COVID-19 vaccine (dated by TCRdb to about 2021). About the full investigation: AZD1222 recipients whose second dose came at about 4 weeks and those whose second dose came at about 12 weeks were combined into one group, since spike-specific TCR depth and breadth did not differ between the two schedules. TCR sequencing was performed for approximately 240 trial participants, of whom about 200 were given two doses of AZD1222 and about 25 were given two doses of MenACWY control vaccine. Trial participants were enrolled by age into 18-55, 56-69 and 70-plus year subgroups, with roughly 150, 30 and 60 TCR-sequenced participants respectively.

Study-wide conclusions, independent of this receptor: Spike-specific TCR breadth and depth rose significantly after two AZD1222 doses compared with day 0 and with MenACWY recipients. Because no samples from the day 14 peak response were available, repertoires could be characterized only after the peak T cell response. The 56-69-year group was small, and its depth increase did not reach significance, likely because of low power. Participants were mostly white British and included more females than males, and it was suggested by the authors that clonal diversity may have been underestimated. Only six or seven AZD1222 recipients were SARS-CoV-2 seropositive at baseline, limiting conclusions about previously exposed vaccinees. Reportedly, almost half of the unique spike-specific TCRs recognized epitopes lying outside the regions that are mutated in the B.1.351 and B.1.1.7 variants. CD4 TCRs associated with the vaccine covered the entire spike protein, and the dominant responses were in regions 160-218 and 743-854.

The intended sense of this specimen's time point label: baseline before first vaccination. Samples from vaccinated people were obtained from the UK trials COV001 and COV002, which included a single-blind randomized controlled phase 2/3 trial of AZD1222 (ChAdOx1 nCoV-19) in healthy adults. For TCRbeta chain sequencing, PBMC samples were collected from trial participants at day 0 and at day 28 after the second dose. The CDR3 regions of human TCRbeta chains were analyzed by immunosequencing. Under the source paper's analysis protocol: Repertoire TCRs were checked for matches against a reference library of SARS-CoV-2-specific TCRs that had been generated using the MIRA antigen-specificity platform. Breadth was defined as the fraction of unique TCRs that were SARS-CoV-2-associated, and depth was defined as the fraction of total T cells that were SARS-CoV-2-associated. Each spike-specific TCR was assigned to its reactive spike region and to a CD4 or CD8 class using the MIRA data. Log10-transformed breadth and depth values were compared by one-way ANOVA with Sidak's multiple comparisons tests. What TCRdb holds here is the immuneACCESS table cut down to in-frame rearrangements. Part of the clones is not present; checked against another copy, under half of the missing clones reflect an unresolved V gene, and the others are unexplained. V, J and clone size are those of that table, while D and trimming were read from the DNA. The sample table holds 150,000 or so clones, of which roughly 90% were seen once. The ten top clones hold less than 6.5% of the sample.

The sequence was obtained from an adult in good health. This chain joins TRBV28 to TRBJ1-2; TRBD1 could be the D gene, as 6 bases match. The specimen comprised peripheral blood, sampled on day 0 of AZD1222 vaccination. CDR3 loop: CASSRGYGYTF. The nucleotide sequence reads TGTGCCAGCAGCAGGGGATATGGCTACACCTTC.